This T cell receptor (beta chain) stems from a study of cytomegalovirus exposure and HLA in healthy donors. For the study at large: There were tens of millions of unique TCRs (from HLA-typed donors) in an early data release. Of all 400 or so donors who were genotyped, about 80% belonged to the Caucasian-associated ancestry cluster.

This clone has only one observation. No antigen is known for it. Study-wide results and caveats: A likely sequencing artifact accounted for one observed cluster of highly shared sequence variants.

Amplification used 60 Vbeta primers and 13 Jbeta primers. Sequencing used immunoSEQ multiplex PCR; TCRdb keeps in-frame clones, though not all of them. The sample records 200,000 to 300,000 clones, more than 75% being singletons. Deletions cut 2 bases from V and 2 bases from J, with 11 bases between. CDR1 is SGHNT and CDR2 is YYREEE in the germline V gene (reference sequence). The CDR3 runs 14 residues. This chain links TRBV5-4 with TRBJ2-7, with D possibly being TRBD2 (5 bases). This receptor was identified in a girl aged 2 to 10 in good health and CMV-seronegative. Sequenced input: PBMCs. The CDR3 region has the DNA TGTGCCAGCAGCTTCGCTAGCCGCACCTACGAGCAGTACTTC. Amino acids: CASSFASRTYEQYF.